Each of the 23 T cell receptor beta chains below was sequenced from the same sample in a study of a mutant IDH1 vaccine in newly diagnosed glioma. Time point denoted: week 23, last vaccination. One vaccine dose held 300 ug of mutant IDH1 20-mer peptide and came with topical imiquimod. These receptors lack a known antigen. This table comes from immunoSEQ multiplex PCR, and its TCRdb copy is limited to in-frame clones, with some not included. This sample has some 26,000 clones, with 82% found just once. Specimen: PBMCs, collected from a glioma patient whose treatment included an IDH1 peptide vaccine. The receptor source for this set is a woman younger than 45 with glioma.

This clone was recorded only once. This chain links TRBV7-8 with TRBJ2-7; 10 bases fit TRBD1. The CDR3 consists of 15 residues. Unmatched junction bases numbered 8, after V lost 2 bases and J lost 7 bases. The germline V gene has CDR1 SGHVS and CDR2 FQNEAQ. CDR3 amino acids: CASSLRDRGFDEQYF. CDR3 DNA: TGTGCCAGCAGCTTACGGGACAGGGGATTCGATGAGCAGTACTTC.

The chain employs TRBV19 and TRBJ2-6; D remains unclear. Deletions cut 2 bases from V and 4 bases from J, with 9 bases between. Germline V gives CDR1 LNHDA, CDR2 SQIVND (reference sequence). CDR3 size: 15 residues. CDR3 sequence reads: CASSISSAGANVLTF. CDR3 coding DNA: TGTGCCAGTAGTATATCCAGTGCGGGGGCCAACGTCCTGACTTTC.

V and J are TRBV10-3 and TRBJ2-7; D is uncertain. Germline CDR1 and CDR2: ENHRY and SYGVKD. Trimming removed 2 bases from V and 0 bases from J, with 14 bases in between. The CDR3 has 16 residues. The CDR3 DNA sequence: TGTGCCATCAGTGAGGTAAAGAGCGAATACTCCTACGAGCAGTACTTC. Its translation: CAISEVKSEYSYEQYF.

This chain uses TRBV7-9 with TRBJ1-2, with D uncertain. The CDR3 has 14 residues. Between the trimmed V and J ends, which lost 2 bases and 4 bases, there was a span of 11 bases. Germline CDR1 reads SEHNR; CDR2 reads FQNEAQ (reference sequence). CDR3 sequence reads: CASSLKVDLYGYTF. The CDR3 DNA reads TGTGCCAGCAGCTTAAAGGTAGACCTCTATGGCTACACCTTC.

The rearrangement joins TRBV19 to TRBJ2-6; maybe TRBD1 (6 bases). CDR1 LNHDA and CDR2 SQIVND come from the germline V gene (reference sequence). V lost 10 bases, J lost 2 bases, and 15 bases lay in between. This CDR3 contains 15 residues. The CDR3 DNA follows: TGTGCCACAGGGGTGGGCCCCGCTGGGGCCAACGTCCTGACTTTC. It codes for CATGVGPAGANVLTF.

The CDR3 DNA reads as TGTGCCAGCAGTGAGGGTGGGGATCAGCCCCAGCATTTT. Protein: CASSEGGDQPQHF. The chain combines TRBV6-1 with TRBJ1-5; unclear D gene. The V end lost 3 bases, the J end lost 5 bases, and 8 bases lay between the germline ends. Germline CDR1 reads MNHNS; CDR2 reads SASEGT. The CDR3 spans 13 residues.

This clone was detected a few times. This chain connects TRBV6-5 to TRBJ1-5; 8 positions match TRBD1. V lost 10 bases, J lost 3 bases, and 5 bases stayed unmatched. CDR1 and CDR2 from the germline V gene are MNHEY and SVGAGI. The CDR3 extends over 13 amino acids. In nucleotides, the CDR3 is TGTGCCACCAGGACAGGGCCCAATCAGCCCCAGCATTTT. It yields the protein CATRTGPNQPQHF.

The chain has TRBV5-6 and TRBJ1-5; D is undetermined. Trimming took 4 bases from V and 0 from J, leaving 20 bases between them. The CDR3 is made up of 18 amino acids. Per germline, CDR1 SGHDT and CDR2 YYEEEE. CDR3 region: CASSQGSAGFISNQPQHF. CDR3 DNA: TGTGCCAGCAGCCAAGGGTCAGCCGGATTTATTAGCAATCAGCCCCAGCATTTT. The full variable domain, its missing parts supplied by reference TRBV5-6 and TRBJ1-5, is DAGVTQSPTHLIKTRGQQVTLRCSPKSGHDTVSWYQQALGQGPQFIFQYYEEEERQRGNFPDRFSGHQFPNYSSELNVNALLLGDSALYLCASSQGSAGFISNQPQHFGDGTRLSIL.

The rearrangement joins TRBV4-1 to TRBJ1-5, with D possibly being TRBD1 (6 bases). The CDR3 sequence is 18 residues long. The germline gives CDR1 MGHRA, CDR2 YSYEKL. V dropped 1 base and J dropped 3 bases, with 19 bases sitting between them. CDR3 DNA: TGCGCCAGCAGCCAAGGCCCCCTACGGCAGGGGTCCAATCAGCCCCAGCATTTT. It is translated as CASSQGPLRQGSNQPQHF.

The rearrangement uses TRBV10-3 and TRBJ2-5; D remains ambiguous. The V gene's germline CDR1 is ENHRY and CDR2 SYGVKD. CDR3 length: 12 residues. Trimming cost V 3 bases and J 5 bases, with 7 bases left between them. The chain's CDR3 is CAISDVGETQYF. The CDR3 nucleotides read TGTGCCATCAGTGACGTGGGTGAGACCCAGTACTTC.

The chain uses TRBV6-1 and TRBJ2-1; D unresolved. CDR1 and CDR2 from the germline V gene are MNHNS and SASEGT. Trimming left V 1 base short and J 12 bases short, with 13 bases between. The CDR3 runs 13 residues. CDR3 loop: CASSEEAGWWQFF. DNA of the CDR3: TGTGCCAGCAGTGAAGAAGCCGGATGGTGGCAGTTCTTC.

For the CDR3, the DNA is TGTGCCAGCAAAGGGGTCACCGGGGAGCTGTTTTTT. It encodes CASKGVTGELFF. The V and J genes are TRBV7-9 and TRBJ2-2; TRBD1 might be the D (5 bases). With 7 bases removed from V and 4 bases from J, the gap between germline ends came to 7 bases. CDR1 is SEHNR and CDR2 is FQNEAQ in the germline V gene (reference sequence). CDR3 length equals 12 residues. The full variable domain, its missing parts supplied by reference TRBV7-9 and TRBJ2-2, is DTGVSQNPRHKITKRGQNVTFRCDPISEHNRLYWYRQTLGQGPEFLTYFQNEAQLEKSRLLSDRFSAERPKGSFSTLEIQRTEQGDSAMYLCASKGVTGELFFGEGSRLTVL.

The chain couples TRBV19 to TRBJ1-1, with D perhaps TRBD1 (6 bases). V lost 9 bases and J lost 5, with 10 bases in between. There are 11 residues in the CDR3. Germline CDR1 LNHDA, CDR2 SQIVND (reference sequence). CDR3 sequence: CASRGVTEAFF. CDR3 coding DNA: TGTGCCAGCAGGGGAGTAACTGAAGCTTTCTTT.

In this sample, this clone turned up once. This chain uses TRBV29-1 with TRBJ2-3, with D possibly TRBD2 on 5 matching bases. Trimming stripped 1 base from V and 3 bases from J, with 11 bases between. CDR1 is SQVTM and CDR2 is ANQGSEA in the germline V gene. The CDR3 length is 14 residues. CDR3 amino acids: CSVEGLRGTDTQYF. CDR3 nucleotide sequence: TGCAGCGTTGAAGGGCTCCGGGGAACAGATACGCAGTATTTT.

The chain employs TRBV6-5 and TRBJ2-1; TRBD2 aligns across 10 bases. Per germline, CDR1 MNHEY and CDR2 SVGAGI. V trimming: 2 bases; J trimming: 6 bases; junction bases outside the gene matches: 4. CDR3 length: 15 residues. CDR3 amino acids: CASSYGRLAGNEQFF. The CDR3 nucleotides are TGTGCCAGCAGTTACGGTCGACTAGCGGGCAATGAGCAGTTCTTC.

This chain joins TRBV19 and TRBJ2-2; TRBD1 or TRBD2 may be the D gene (5 bases each). V gave up 6 bases and J gave up 2 bases, with 13 bases separating them. This CDR3 is built from 15 residues. Germline values: CDR1 LNHDA, CDR2 SQIVND (reference sequence). The CDR3, as DNA: TGTGCCAGTAGACTCCAGAGGGGCAACACCGGGGAGCTGTTTTTT. It codes for CASRLQRGNTGELFF.

V usage is TRBV5-1 and J usage is TRBJ1-2; D is unresolved. The CDR3 spans 12 residues. Germline V gene data show CDR1 as SGHRS and CDR2 as YFSETQ. The V gene lost 4 bases and the J gene lost 10 bases, with 14 bases spanning the gap. In DNA, the CDR3 is TGCGCCAGCAGCCCCAATGTCCCGGACTACACCTTC. This encodes CASSPNVPDYTF.

This clone was seen once. The chain carries TRBV6-5 and TRBJ1-2; D not resolved. From germline, CDR1 is MNHEY and CDR2 SVGAGI. CDR3 length: 13 amino acids. Trimming cost V 6 bases and J 0 bases, with 8 bases left between them. In nucleotides, the CDR3 is TGTGCCAGCAGCCCCTTCACTAACTATGGCTACACCTTC. It is translated as CASSPFTNYGYTF.

The chain recombines TRBV30 with TRBJ1-3, with D unclear. The germline V and J ends were trimmed by 3 bases and 1 base, with 7 bases remaining between them. From germline, CDR1 is GTSNPN and CDR2 SVGIG (reference sequence). The CDR3 runs to 13 residues. CDR3 region: CAWSPGSGNTIYF. The CDR3 DNA is TGTGCCTGGAGCCCCGGGTCTGGAAACACCATATATTTT.

This clone has more than one count but fewer than ten. The V call is TRBV5-1, the J call TRBJ2-1; 9 nucleotides align to TRBD2. The CDR3 is 16 amino acids. Germline V gives CDR1 SGHRS, CDR2 YFSETQ. V lost 1 base to trimming and J lost 8 bases; unmatched junction nucleotides: 10. Here the CDR3 DNA reads TGCGCCAGCAGCTTGTCCGGGACTAGCTTTCGGGATGAGCAGTTCTTC. Protein product: CASSLSGTSFRDEQFF.

The genes are TRBV2 and TRBJ1-2, with no clear D. The CDR3 is 15 amino acids. V was pared by 3 bases and J by 3 bases, with 14 bases between. The germline V gene has CDR1 SNHLY and CDR2 FYNNEI. CDR3 DNA sequence: TGTGCCAGCAGTGATGTCTTAGGGCCGCACTATGGCTACACCTTC. Amino acid sequence: CASSDVLGPHYGYTF.

The CDR3 sequence is CASSESLAEGYTF. Here the CDR3 DNA reads TGTGCCAGCAGTGAGAGCCTGGCAGAGGGCTACACCTTC. The chain has TRBV25-1 and TRBJ1-2; D remains ambiguous. CDR3 size: 13 residues. The germline V and J ends were trimmed by 3 bases and 8 bases, with 13 bases remaining between them. Germline CDR1 MGHDK, CDR2 SYGVNS.

The V gene is TRBV5-1, the J gene TRBJ2-3; the match to TRBD2 covers 11 bases. CDR3 length: 16 residues. Germline trimming cut 4 bases from V and 0 bases from J; bases unmatched to any gene: 4. From germline, CDR1 is SGHRS and CDR2 YFSETQ. CDR3 sequence (DNA): TGCGCCAGCAGCCCATTAGCGGGGGGGAGCACAGATACGCAGTATTTT. Its translation is CASSPLAGGSTDTQYF.